The 24 T cell receptor beta chains reported below all come from one sample, sequenced in a study of blood T cell repertoires in COVID-19. Some clones are missing from TCRdb's copy, which holds only in-frame ones; the method was immunoSEQ multiplex PCR. The table lists 100,000 or so clones, just over 85% of them singletons, with less than 3% in the top ten. The sequencing input was PBMCs or T cells enriched from blood (not recorded which). These receptors were collected from a woman aged 50 to 65 who had recovered from COVID-19.

A single count supports this clone. The V and J genes are TRBV18 and TRBJ1-2; 12 bases are a match to TRBD1. CDR1 and CDR2 (germline): KGHSH, LQKENI. Trimming cost V 3 bases and J 2 bases; bases outside gene matches: 7. This CDR3 is 17 amino acids long. The CDR3 sequence is CASSPWGQGAVNYGYTF. As DNA, the CDR3 is TGTGCCAGCTCACCCTGGGGACAGGGGGCCGTCAACTATGGCTACACCTTC.

The rearrangement links TRBV24-1 to TRBJ2-2; D gene ambiguous. Germline values: CDR1 KGHDR, CDR2 SFDVKD. This CDR3 has 13 residues. Trimming cost V 0 bases and J 7 bases, with 5 bases left between them. CDR3 bases: TGTGCCACCAGTGATTTGCCAATCGGGGAGCTGTTTTTT. Translation gives CATSDLPIGELFF.

In its sample, this clone was seen once. The chain carries TRBV2 and TRBJ2-7; no clear D gene. V lost 9 bases, J lost 2 bases, and 8 bases lay in between. The CDR3 is 11 amino acids. Germline loops: CDR1 SNHLY, CDR2 FYNNEI. CDR3 sequence reads: CASRGAYEQYF. The CDR3 DNA sequence: TGTGCCAGTAGAGGCGCCTACGAGCAGTACTTC.

This rearrangement joins TRBV27 to TRBJ2-1; weak D call: TRBD2 (6 bases). The germline V gene encodes CDR1 MNHEY and CDR2 SMNVEV (reference sequence). The CDR3 is made up of 15 amino acids. Trimming took 6 bases from V and 7 from J, leaving 19 bases between them. The CDR3 sequence is CASRGGSSRLNEQFF. The CDR3 coding sequence is TGTGCCAGCAGGGGGGGATCAAGCCGTCTGAATGAGCAGTTCTTC.

The chain employs TRBV3-1 (or the pseudogene TRBV3-2) and TRBJ1-1; tentatively, D is TRBD1 (6 bases). Trimming left V 1 base short and J 1 base short, with 10 bases between. The germline V gene encodes CDR1 LGHDT and CDR2 YNNKEL (reference sequence). The CDR3 spans 15 residues. In nucleotides, the CDR3 is TGTGCCAGCAGCCAAGGTGGGACACCGAACACTGAAGCTTTCTTT. Its translation: CASSQGGTPNTEAFF.

The chain joins TRBV6-1 to TRBJ1-1; D remains unclear. From germline, CDR1 is MNHNS and CDR2 SASEGT. Trimming shortened V by 1 base and J by 11 bases, and 17 bases separated the two germline ends. The CDR3 consists of 14 residues. The CDR3 DNA reads TGTGCCAGCAGTGAAGGTACGAGGGTCCAGAGGGCTTTCTTT. It encodes CASSEGTRVQRAFF.

CDR3 DNA: TGTGCCACCAGCAGACCGAGGGGGACAACTTACACTGAAGCTTTCTTT. Translation gives CATSRPRGTTYTEAFF. The chain carries TRBV15 and TRBJ1-1; D is possibly TRBD1 (6 bases). The V gene lost 2 bases and the J gene lost 3 bases, with 16 bases spanning the gap. The germline V gene has CDR1 LNHNV and CDR2 YYDKDF (reference sequence). The CDR3 runs to 16 residues.

The rearrangement links TRBV7-9 to TRBJ2-7; D perhaps matches TRBD2 (5 bases). V was pared by 5 bases and J by 4 bases, with 21 bases between. Germline values: CDR1 SEHNR, CDR2 FQNEAQ (reference sequence). The CDR3 is made up of 16 amino acids. The CDR3, as DNA: TGTGCCAGCAGCACTGCTCTCGGGGAATCGACGTACGAGCAGTACTTC. Translated: CASSTALGESTYEQYF.

This chain joins TRBV6-5 and TRBJ2-1; D is ambiguous. Trimming left V 6 bases short and J 4 bases short, with 13 bases between. CDR1 is MNHEY and CDR2 is SVGAGI in the germline V gene. This CDR3 has 14 residues. For the CDR3, the DNA is TGTGCCAGCAGGCCTGCGATAGAATACAATGAGCAGTTCTTC. Amino acids: CASRPAIEYNEQFF.

This clone was observed once. This CDR3 is also generated by other DNA sequences in the sample. The chain links TRBV12-3 or TRBV12-4 to TRBJ1-1; D ambiguous. Trimming removed 6 bases from V and 2 bases from J, with 10 bases in between. This CDR3 contains 13 residues. The DNA of the CDR3 is TGTGCCAGCAGCAGTAGACAAAACACTGAAGCTTTCTTT. Its protein product is CASSSRQNTEAFF.

The CDR3 region has the DNA TGTGCCAGCAGCCAGAATCGGGGTCGTGGTCAGTTCTTC. Its translation: CASSQNRGRGQFF. This chain uses TRBV3-1 (or the pseudogene TRBV3-2) with TRBJ2-1, with a possible D match to TRBD2 (5 bases). The CDR3 contains 13 residues. Between the trimmed V and J ends, which lost 3 bases and 13 bases, there was a span of 16 bases. Germline V CDR1 and CDR2: LGHDT, YNNKEL (reference sequence).

This rearrangement joins TRBV19 to TRBJ1-1, with a tentative D call TRBD1 (5 bases). Trimming stripped 4 bases from V and 4 bases from J, with 25 bases between. Germline V gene sequence: CDR1 LNHDA, CDR2 SQIVND (reference sequence). CDR3 length: 18 amino acids. CDR3 DNA: TGTGCCAGTAGTACGACCGGGGGGGGATCCCCCCTGAGCACTGAAGCTTTCTTT. This translates into CASSTTGGGSPLSTEAFF.

This chain joins TRBV30 and TRBJ1-1; D not certain. The CDR3 length is 11 residues. Trimming took off 4 bases at V and 8 bases at J, with 11 bases between the two ends. The V gene's germline CDR1 is GTSNPN and CDR2 SVGIG (reference sequence). In DNA, the CDR3 is TGTGCCTGGACTGGGAGAGCAGAAGCTTTCTTT. This translates into CAWTGRAEAFF.

V gene TRBV6-5 combines with J gene TRBJ1-2, with D tentatively TRBD1 (6 bases). The CDR3 is 14 residues long. CDR1 is MNHEY and CDR2 is SVGAGI in the germline V gene. Trimming pared 8 bases from V and 5 bases from J, leaving 18 bases between. The CDR3 loop is CASANRVVGYGYTF. The CDR3 DNA is TGTGCCAGCGCCAACAGGGTAGTAGGGTATGGCTACACCTTC.

This chain links TRBV2 with TRBJ1-2, with D unclear. The CDR3 consists of 17 residues. The ends were cut back, 0 bases at V and 0 bases at J, with 14 bases in the middle. CDR1 and CDR2 from the germline V gene are SNHLY and FYNNEI. The CDR3 nucleotides read TGTGCCAGCAGTGAAGCGGCGGGCAGGAGCTCTAACTATGGCTACACCTTC. It codes for CASSEAAGRSSNYGYTF.

The chain links TRBV5-1 to TRBJ1-1; TRBD1 matches at 8 bases. J gave up 5 bases and V 3 bases, and 12 bases lay outside the gene matches. The CDR3 extends over 16 amino acids. The germline V gene has CDR1 SGHRS and CDR2 YFSETQ. The chain's CDR3 is CASSSNIPGGDTEAFF. The DNA of the CDR3 is TGCGCCAGCAGCTCGAATATTCCAGGGGGCGATACTGAAGCTTTCTTT. The whole variable domain, filled in from reference TRBV5-1 and TRBJ1-1, reads KAGVTQTPRYLIKTRGQQVTLSCSPISGHRSVSWYQQTPGQGLQFLFEYFSETQRNKGNFPGRFSGRQFSNSRSEMNVSTLELGDSALYLCASSSNIPGGDTEAFFGQGTRLTVV.

This clone showed up just once. The rearrangement joins TRBV11-2 to TRBJ2-7, with TRBD2 as a possible D gene (7 bases). V gave up 3 bases and J gave up 5 bases, with 14 bases separating them. The CDR3 totals 14 residues. Germline CDR1 SGHAT, CDR2 FQNNGV. CDR3 protein: CASSLSRGANEQYF. The CDR3 DNA follows: TGTGCCAGCAGCTTGAGTCGGGGGGCGAACGAGCAGTACTTC.

The chain carries TRBV6-2 or TRBV6-3 and TRBJ2-7, with D possibly being TRBD2 (5 bases). V shed 1 base and J shed 7 bases, with 14 bases lying between them. The CDR3 has 14 residues. Germline CDR1 is MNHEY and CDR2 is SVGEGT. The DNA of the CDR3 is TGTGCCAGCAGTTACTTAGATCCGTCGGGAGAGCAGTACTTC. Protein: CASSYLDPSGEQYF.

The V and J genes are TRBV28 and TRBJ2-3, with D perhaps matching TRBD2 (6 bases). This CDR3 is built from 16 residues. The ends were cut back, 6 bases at V and 0 bases at J, with 16 bases in the middle. CDR1 MDHEN and CDR2 SYDVKM come from the germline V gene. The CDR3 DNA sequence: TGTGCCAGCAGCACCCCCGGGACTCCAAGCACAGATACGCAGTATTTT. Residues: CASSTPGTPSTDTQYF.

DNA for the CDR3: TGTGCCAGCAGTTCCGGACAGGGGAGAATCTATGGCTACACCTTC. It codes for CASSSGQGRIYGYTF. The chain is built from TRBV28 and TRBJ1-2, with 9 bases aligning to TRBD1. Trimming removed 4 bases from V and 4 bases from J; junction bases left unmatched: 7. Germline values: CDR1 MDHEN, CDR2 SYDVKM. The CDR3 is 15 amino acids.

The V gene is TRBV29-1, the J gene TRBJ2-1; D gene uncertain. The CDR3 is 10 residues long. The germline CDR1 and CDR2 sequences are SQVTM and ANQGSEA. With 3 bases removed from V and 10 bases from J, the gap between germline ends came to 7 bases. CDR3 residues: CSVDIEEQFF. CDR3 nucleotides: TGCAGCGTTGATATAGAAGAGCAGTTCTTC.

The J gene is TRBJ1-2, the V gene TRBV6-1, with D possibly being TRBD1 (5 bases). Germline assignment: CDR1 MNHNS and CDR2 SASEGT. The CDR3 loop spans 15 amino acids. Trimming took off 6 bases at V and 0 bases at J, with 14 bases between the two ends. CDR3 protein: CASRRTTTANYGYTF. The CDR3 DNA follows: TGTGCCAGCAGACGGACAACTACCGCTAACTATGGCTACACCTTC.

This chain uses TRBV3-1 (or the pseudogene TRBV3-2) with TRBJ2-5; possibly TRBD2 for D (6 bases). Germline V gene lookup returns CDR1 LGHDT and CDR2 YNNKEL (reference sequence). CDR3 length: 18 residues. V was trimmed by 5 bases and J by 0 bases, leaving 22 bases between them. The CDR3 region is CASSSKGEVYWYQETQYF. Written as DNA, the CDR3 is TGTGCCAGCAGCTCCAAAGGGGAGGTTTATTGGTACCAAGAGACCCAGTACTTC.

The chain combines TRBV20-1 with TRBJ1-1; D unresolved. Trimming took 6 bases from V and 5 from J, leaving 10 bases between them. CDR3 length: 11 residues. The germline V gene encodes CDR1 DFQATT and CDR2 SNEGSKA (reference sequence). The CDR3, as DNA: TGCAGTGCCCCGGCGAGGACTGAAGCTTTCTTT. Residues: CSAPARTEAFF.